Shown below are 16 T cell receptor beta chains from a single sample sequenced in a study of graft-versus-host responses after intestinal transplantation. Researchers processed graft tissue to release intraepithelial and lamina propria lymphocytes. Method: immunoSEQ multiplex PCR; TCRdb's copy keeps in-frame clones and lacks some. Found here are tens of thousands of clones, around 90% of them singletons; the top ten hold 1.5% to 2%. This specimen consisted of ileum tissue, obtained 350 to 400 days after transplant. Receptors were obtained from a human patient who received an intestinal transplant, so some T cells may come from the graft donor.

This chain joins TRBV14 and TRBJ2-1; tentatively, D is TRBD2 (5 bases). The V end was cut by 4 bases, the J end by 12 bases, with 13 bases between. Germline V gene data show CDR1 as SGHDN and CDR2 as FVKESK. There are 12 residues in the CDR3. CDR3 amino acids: CASSRTGRLQFF. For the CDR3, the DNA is TGTGCCAGCAGCCGGACTGGCCGATTGCAGTTCTTC. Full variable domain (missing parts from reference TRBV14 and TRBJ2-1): EAGVTQFPSHSVIEKGQTVTLRCDPISGHDNLYWYRRVMGKEIKFLLHFVKESKQDESGMPNNRFLAERTGGTYSTLKVQPAELEDSGVYFCASSRTGRLQFFGPGTRLTVL.

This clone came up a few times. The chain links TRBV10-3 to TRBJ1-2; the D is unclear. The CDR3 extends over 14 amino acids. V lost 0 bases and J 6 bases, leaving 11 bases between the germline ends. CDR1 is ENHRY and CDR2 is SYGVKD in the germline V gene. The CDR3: CAISESGSGDGYTF. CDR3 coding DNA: TGTGCCATCAGTGAGTCGGGGAGTGGGGATGGCTACACCTTC.

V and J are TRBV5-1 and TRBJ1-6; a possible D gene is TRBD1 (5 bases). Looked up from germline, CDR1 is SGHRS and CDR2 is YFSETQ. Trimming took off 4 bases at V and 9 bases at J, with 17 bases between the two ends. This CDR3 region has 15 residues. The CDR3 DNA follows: TGCGCCAGCAGCCCCGGAGGGGTAGGAGGTTCACCCCTCCACTTT. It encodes CASSPGGVGGSPLHF.

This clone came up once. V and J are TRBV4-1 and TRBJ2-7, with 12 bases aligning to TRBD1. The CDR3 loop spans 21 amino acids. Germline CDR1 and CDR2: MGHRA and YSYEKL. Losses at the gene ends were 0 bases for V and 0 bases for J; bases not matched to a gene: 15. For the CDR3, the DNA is TGCGCCAGCAGCCAAGATTCGTACGGGACAGGGGGCGTTCTGGACTCCTACGAGCAGTACTTC. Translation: CASSQDSYGTGGVLDSYEQYF.

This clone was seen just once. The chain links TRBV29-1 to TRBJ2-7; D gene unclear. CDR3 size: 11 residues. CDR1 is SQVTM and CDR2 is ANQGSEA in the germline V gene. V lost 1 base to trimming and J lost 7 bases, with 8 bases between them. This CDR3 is CSVEVSQEQYF. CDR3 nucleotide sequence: TGCAGCGTTGAAGTGTCGCAGGAGCAGTACTTC.

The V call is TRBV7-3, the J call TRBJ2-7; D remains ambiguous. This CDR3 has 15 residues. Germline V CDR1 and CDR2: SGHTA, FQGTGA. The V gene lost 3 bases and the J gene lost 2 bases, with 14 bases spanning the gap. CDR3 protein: CASSFSPGLAYEQYF. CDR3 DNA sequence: TGTGCCAGCAGCTTTTCCCCGGGCCTTGCCTACGAGCAGTACTTC.

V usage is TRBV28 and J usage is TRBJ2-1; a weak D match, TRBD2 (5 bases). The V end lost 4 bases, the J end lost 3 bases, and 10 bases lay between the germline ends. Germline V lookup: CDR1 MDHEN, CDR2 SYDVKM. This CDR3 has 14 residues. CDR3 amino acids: CASSSREIYNEQFF. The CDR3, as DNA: TGTGCCAGCAGTTCCCGGGAAATCTACAATGAGCAGTTCTTC.

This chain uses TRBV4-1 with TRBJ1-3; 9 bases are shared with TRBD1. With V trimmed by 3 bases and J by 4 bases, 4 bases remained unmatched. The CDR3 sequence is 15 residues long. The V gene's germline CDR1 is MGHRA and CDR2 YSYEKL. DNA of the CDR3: TGCGCCAGCAGCCACCCGGGACAGGGAGGAAACACCATATATTTT. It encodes CASSHPGQGGNTIYF.

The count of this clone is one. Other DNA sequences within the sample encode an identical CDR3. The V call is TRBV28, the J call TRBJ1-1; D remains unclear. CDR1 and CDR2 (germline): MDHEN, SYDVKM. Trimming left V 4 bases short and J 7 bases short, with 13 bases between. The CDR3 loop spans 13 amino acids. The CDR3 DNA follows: TGTGCCAGCAGTTCCCTTCGACTGGGTGAAGCTTTCTTT. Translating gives CASSSLRLGEAFF.

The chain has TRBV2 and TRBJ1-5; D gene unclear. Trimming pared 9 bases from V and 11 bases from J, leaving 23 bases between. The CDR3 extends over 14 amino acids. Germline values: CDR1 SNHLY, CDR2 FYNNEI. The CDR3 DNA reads TGTGCCAGTTCGGTATCCGATTCTGGGGTGGCCCAGCATTTT. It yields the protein CASSVSDSGVAQHF.

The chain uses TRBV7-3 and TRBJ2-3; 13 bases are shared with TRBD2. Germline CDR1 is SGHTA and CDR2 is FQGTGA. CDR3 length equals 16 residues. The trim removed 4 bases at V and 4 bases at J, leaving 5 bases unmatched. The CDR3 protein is CASSSLAGGPPDTQYF. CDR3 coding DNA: TGTGCCAGCAGCTCACTAGCGGGGGGGCCGCCAGATACGCAGTATTTT.

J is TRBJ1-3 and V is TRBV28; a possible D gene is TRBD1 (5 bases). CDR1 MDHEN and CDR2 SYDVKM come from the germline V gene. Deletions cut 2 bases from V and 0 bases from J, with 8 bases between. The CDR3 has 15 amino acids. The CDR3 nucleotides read TGTGCCAGCAGTTTAGACAGCCACTCTGGAAACACCATATATTTT. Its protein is CASSLDSHSGNTIYF.

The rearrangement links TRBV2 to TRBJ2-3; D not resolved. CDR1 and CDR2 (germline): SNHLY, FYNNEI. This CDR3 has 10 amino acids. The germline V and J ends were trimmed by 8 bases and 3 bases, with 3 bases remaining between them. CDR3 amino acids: CASRTDTQYF. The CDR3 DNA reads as TGTGCCAGCCGGACAGATACGCAGTATTTT. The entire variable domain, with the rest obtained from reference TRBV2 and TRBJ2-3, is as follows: EPEVTQTPSHQVTQMGQEVILRCVPISNHLYFYWYRQILGQKVEFLVSFYNNEISEKSEIFDDQFSVERPDGSNFTLKIRSTKLEDSAMYFCASRTDTQYFGPGTRLTVL.

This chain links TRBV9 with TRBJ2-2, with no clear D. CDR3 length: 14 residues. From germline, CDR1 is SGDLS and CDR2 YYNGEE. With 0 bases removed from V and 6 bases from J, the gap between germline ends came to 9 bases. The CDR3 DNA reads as TGTGCCAGCAGCGTAGGAAGTTTGGCCGGGGAGCTGTTTTTT. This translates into CASSVGSLAGELFF.

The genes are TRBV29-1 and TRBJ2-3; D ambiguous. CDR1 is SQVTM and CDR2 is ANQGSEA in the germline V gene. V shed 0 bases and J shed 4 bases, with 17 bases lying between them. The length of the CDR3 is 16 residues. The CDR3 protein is CSVEDLGPTVADTQYF. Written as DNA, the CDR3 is TGCAGCGTTGAAGATCTAGGCCCTACGGTGGCAGATACGCAGTATTTT.

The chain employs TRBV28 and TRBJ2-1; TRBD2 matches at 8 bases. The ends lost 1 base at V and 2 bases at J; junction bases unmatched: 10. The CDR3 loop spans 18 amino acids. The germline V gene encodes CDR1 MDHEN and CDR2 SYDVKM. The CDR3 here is CASSLSAGGYTPYNEQFF. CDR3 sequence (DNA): TGTGCCAGCAGTTTATCGGCGGGGGGCTACACTCCCTACAATGAGCAGTTCTTC.